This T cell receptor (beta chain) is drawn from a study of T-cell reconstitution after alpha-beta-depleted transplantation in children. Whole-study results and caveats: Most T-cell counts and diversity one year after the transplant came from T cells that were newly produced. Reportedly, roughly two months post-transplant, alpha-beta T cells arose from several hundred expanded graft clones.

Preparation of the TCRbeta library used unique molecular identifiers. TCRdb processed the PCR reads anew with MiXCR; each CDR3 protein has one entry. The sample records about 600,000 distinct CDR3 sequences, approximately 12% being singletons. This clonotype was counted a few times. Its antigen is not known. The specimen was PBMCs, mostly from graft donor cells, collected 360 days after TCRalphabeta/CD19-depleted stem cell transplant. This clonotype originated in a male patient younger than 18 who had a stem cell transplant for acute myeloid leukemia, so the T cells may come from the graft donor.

This CDR3 is CASSLGPDWADTQYF. CDR3 bases: TGTGCCAGCAGCTTAGGACCAGATTGGGCAGATACGCAGTATTTT. The J gene is TRBJ2-3, the V gene TRBV7-2; D not certain. Between the trimmed V and J ends, which lost 1 base and 4 bases, there was a span of 12 bases. CDR1 and CDR2 (germline): SGHTA, FQGNSA. The CDR3 consists of 15 residues. The full variable domain, its missing parts supplied by reference TRBV7-2 and TRBJ2-3, is GAGVSQSPSNKVTEKGKDVELRCDPISGHTALYWYRQSLGQGLEFLIYFQGNSAPDKSGLPSDRFSAERTGGSVSTLTIQRTQQEDSAVYLCASSLGPDWADTQYFGPGTRLTVL.